Listed here are 13 T cell receptor beta chains from one sample, sequenced in a study of T cells in narcolepsy. Profiled with immunoSEQ multiplex PCR; TCRdb holds only in-frame clones, not every one. Altogether about 34,000 clones are present, about 81% being singletons, with the ten largest covering 2% to 3%. What was sequenced was CD45RA- memory CD4+ T cells from PBMCs. The source of these receptors is a human donor with narcolepsy.

This sequence joins TRBV2 and TRBJ2-7, with D maybe TRBD1 (7 bases). Germline V CDR1 and CDR2: SNHLY, FYNNEI. The CDR3 runs to 11 residues. Trimming removed 6 bases from V and 6 bases from J, with 9 bases in between. The DNA of the CDR3 is TGTGCCAGCAGGCAGGGGGGCGAGCAGTACTTC. Protein sequence: CASRQGGEQYF.

This clone was observed a single time. This chain uses TRBV5-1 with TRBJ2-5; TRBD2 matches at 7 bases. Trimming took 9 bases from V and 5 from J; bases not matched to a gene: 7. Per the germline V gene, CDR1 is SGHRS and CDR2 is YFSETQ. The length of the CDR3 is 12 residues. The CDR3 region is CATREGQETQYF. CDR3 nucleotides: TGCGCCACTAGGGAGGGCCAGGAGACCCAGTACTTC.

The genes are TRBV4-3 and TRBJ2-4, with D maybe TRBD2 (6 bases). The V and J ends lost 0 bases and 9 bases respectively, with 15 bases between them. CDR3 length: 15 residues. Germline CDR1 reads LGHNA; CDR2 reads YSLEER. CDR3 DNA sequence: TGCGCCAGCAGCCAAGAAGGGCAGCCCGGGGGCATTCAGTACTTC. Its protein product is CASSQEGQPGGIQYF.

This clone has only a few counts. V is TRBV7-9 and J is TRBJ2-2; D gene unclear. Germline V CDR1 and CDR2: SEHNR, FQNEAQ (reference sequence). Trimming removed 3 bases from V and 5 bases from J, with 7 bases in between. This CDR3 has 13 residues. The CDR3, as DNA: TGTGCCAGCAGCTTTACCCGGACCGGGGAGCTGTTTTTT. It codes for CASSFTRTGELFF.

This chain connects TRBV5-6 to TRBJ1-1; 8 positions match TRBD1. The CDR3 runs to 15 residues. CDR1 and CDR2 from the germline V gene are SGHDT and YYEEEE. The ends lost 4 bases at V and 4 bases at J; junction bases unmatched: 9. CDR3 DNA: TGTGCCAGCAGCGTAGAGCAGGGGGCCGGCACTGAAGCTTTCTTT. This codes for CASSVEQGAGTEAFF.

The chain has TRBV28 and TRBJ2-7; D is perhaps TRBD1 (5 bases). With 0 bases removed from V and 5 bases from J, the gap between germline ends came to 17 bases. CDR1 and CDR2 (germline): MDHEN, SYDVKM. The CDR3 contains 16 residues. This CDR3 is CASSLWQGRALNEQYF. The CDR3, as DNA: TGTGCCAGCAGTTTATGGCAGGGCAGGGCGTTGAACGAGCAGTACTTC.

The genes are TRBV5-1 and TRBJ1-1, with D possibly being TRBD1 (5 bases). The CDR3 is made up of 14 amino acids. From germline, CDR1 is SGHRS and CDR2 YFSETQ. V was clipped by 5 bases and J by 4 bases, with 15 bases between them. The CDR3 loop reads CASRTGGSVTEAFF. CDR3 DNA sequence: TGCGCCAGCAGAACAGGCGGAAGTGTCACTGAAGCTTTCTTT.

The chain couples TRBV5-5 to TRBJ1-3; D gene ambiguous. The germline V and J ends were trimmed by 2 bases and 0 bases, with 9 bases remaining between them. The CDR3 spans 15 residues. CDR1 is SGHKS and CDR2 is YYEKEE in the germline V gene (reference sequence). The CDR3 DNA reads TGTGCCAGCAGCTTCGCTGACGACTCTGGAAACACCATATATTTT. This gives the protein CASSFADDSGNTIYF.

The chain links TRBV5-1 to TRBJ1-4, with 7 bases matching TRBD1. The CDR3 extends over 15 amino acids. Trimming took 0 bases from V and 8 from J; bases not matched to a gene: 7. Germline-derived CDR1 and CDR2 are SGHRS and YFSETQ. In DNA form, the CDR3 reads TGCGCCAGCAGCTTGGGAGGGGGCTCGAGGGAAAAACTGTTTTTT. This translates into CASSLGGGSREKLFF.

The J gene is TRBJ1-6, the V gene TRBV4-1, with 8 nucleotides matching TRBD1. V lost 5 bases to trimming and J lost 0 bases; unmatched junction nucleotides: 3. CDR3 length equals 16 residues. CDR1 is MGHRA and CDR2 is YSYEKL in the germline V gene. The CDR3 here is CASSWDRSSYNSPLHF. The CDR3 region has the DNA TGCGCCAGCAGCTGGGACAGGAGCTCCTATAATTCACCCCTCCACTTT.

This sequence joins TRBV4-2 and TRBJ2-3; D gene unclear. The CDR3 consists of 12 residues. Germline CDR1 LGHNA, CDR2 YNFKEQ. V was pared by 4 bases and J by 6 bases, with 8 bases between. The CDR3 nucleotides read TGTGCCAGCAGCCCCACACTCGATACGCAGTATTTT. Its protein is CASSPTLDTQYF.

This clone was picked up a small number of times. The CDR3 sequence: CASRSGGAPSSYNEQFF. CDR3 DNA: TGTGCCAGCAGATCCGGCGGGGCGCCGAGCTCCTACAATGAGCAGTTCTTC. V gene TRBV14 combines with J gene TRBJ2-1; TRBD2 might be the D (6 bases). Deletions cut 6 bases from V and 0 bases from J, with 18 bases between. This CDR3 is built from 17 residues. Germline CDR1 reads SGHDN; CDR2 reads FVKESK.

This clone was seen only once. V and J are TRBV11-3 and TRBJ1-2, with D possibly being TRBD1 (5 bases). Germline CDR1 reads SGHNT; CDR2 reads YENEEA. Trimming took 5 bases from V and 7 from J, leaving 17 bases between them. There are 14 residues in the CDR3. The CDR3 region is CASSTRLDDSGYTF. CDR3 in DNA: TGTGCCAGCAGCACACGCCTCGATGACAGTGGCTACACCTTC.